This T cell receptor beta chain emerged from a study of cytomegalovirus exposure and HLA in healthy donors. Study outcomes and limitations: Compared with the roughly 670-donor mean, an Asian-associated ancestry cluster reportedly had fewer N-insertions, according to a later analysis. In a later analysis, TCR beta V- and J-gene trimming was associated with a missense DCLRE1C variant.

Germline V CDR1 and CDR2: MDHEN, SYDVKM. Trimming cost V 3 bases and J 14 bases; bases outside gene matches: 3. CDR3 size: 10 residues. Of note for this clone: What it recognizes is unknown.

The study ran its PCR with 60 Vbeta and 13 Jbeta primers. Sequencing used immunoSEQ multiplex PCR; TCRdb keeps in-frame clones, though not all of them. The sample holds roughly 130,000 clones, about three quarters seen once. The TCR was taken from a human donor in good health. The rearrangement uses TRBV28 and TRBJ1-1; 7 bases align to TRBD1. The sequencing input was PBMCs. The CDR3 coding sequence is TGTGCCAGCAGTTTCCGGGACAGCTTCTTT. Translating gives CASSFRDSFF.